Each of the 29 T cell receptor beta chains below was sequenced from the same sample in a study of T cells in Graves' hyperthyroidism and ophthalmopathy (dated by TCRdb to between 2018 and 2021). Libraries were made using multiplex PCR. The listed sequencing device is Illumina HiSeq 2000. The TCR beta CDR3 regions were amplified from RNA transcripts. The first round of RT-PCR for the TCR CDR3 was performed with the HTBI primer set and the Qiagen OneStep RT-PCR kit. TCRdb ran its own pipeline on the public reads, namely fastp trimming at Q25 and MiXCR clone calling, and kept in-frame beta chains. Each entry is one CDR3 protein sequence, shown with its most common DNA and genes. The sample table lists roughly 380,000 distinct CDR3 sequences, about 15% of them with a count of one. The ten most abundant clones make up 8% to 13% of the sample. The material sequenced was blood. These receptors were obtained from a woman in her sixties or seventies with Graves' hyperthyroidism.

This clonotype was observed many times. V gene TRBV28 combines with J gene TRBJ2-5, with D perhaps TRBD2 (5 bases). The CDR3 spans 15 residues. V lost 4 bases to trimming and J lost 5 bases, with 17 bases between them. Germline assignment: CDR1 MDHEN and CDR2 SYDVKM. The CDR3 sequence is CASSSGLRLRETQYF. The CDR3 nucleotides are TGTGCCAGCAGTTCTGGACTTCGACTAAGGGAGACCCAGTACTTC.

The table lists this clonotype with many counts. The J gene is TRBJ1-2, the V gene TRBV2; D not resolved. V was pared by 4 bases and J by 4 bases, with 10 bases between. Germline V gene lookup returns CDR1 SNHLY and CDR2 FYNNEI. The CDR3 loop spans 13 amino acids. The DNA of the CDR3 is TGTGCCAGCAGTGTGCGGGAATCCTATGGCTACACCTTC. Its protein is CASSVRESYGYTF.

V is TRBV4-1 and J is TRBJ1-4; D not resolved. CDR3 length equals 14 residues. With 2 bases removed from V and 4 bases from J, the gap between germline ends came to 8 bases. Germline CDR1 and CDR2: MGHRA and YSYEKL. The CDR3 nucleotides read TGCGCCAGCAGCCAATTTCGTGTTAATGAAAAACTGTTTTTT. Protein product: CASSQFRVNEKLFF.

This clonotype was counted many times. The chain has TRBV12-3 or TRBV12-4 and TRBJ1-5; the D gene is possibly TRBD1 (5 bases). Trimming took 6 bases from V and 4 from J, leaving 13 bases between them. The CDR3 length is 14 residues. The CDR3 nucleotides are TGTGCCAGCAGCCCGTCGGGGGGGAATCAGCCCCAGCATTTT. Protein: CASSPSGGNQPQHF.

This rearrangement joins TRBV4-1 to TRBJ2-7, with D possibly being TRBD2 (5 bases). The CDR3 length is 16 residues. Trimming cost V 4 bases and J 4 bases, with 20 bases left between them. Germline loops: CDR1 MGHRA, CDR2 YSYEKL. The CDR3 reads CASSRMGRPTTYEQYF. CDR3 coding DNA: TGCGCCAGCAGCCGCATGGGGAGACCCACCACTTACGAGCAGTACTTC.

This chain connects TRBV28 to TRBJ2-3; D might be TRBD1 (6 bases). Trimming shortened V by 9 bases and J by 0 bases, and 7 bases separated the two germline ends. The CDR3 totals 12 residues. Germline CDR1 and CDR2: MDHEN and SYDVKM. The CDR3 is CARQGSTDTQYF. The CDR3 DNA sequence: TGTGCCAGACAGGGTAGCACAGATACGCAGTATTTT.

The chain combines TRBV28 with TRBJ1-1, with D possibly being TRBD1 (5 bases). Trimming cost V 4 bases and J 4 bases, with 13 bases left between them. CDR1 and CDR2 (germline): MDHEN, SYDVKM. This CDR3 is built from 14 residues. In nucleotides, the CDR3 is TGTGCCAGCAGTTACCCGGGGGAGGGCACTGAAGCTTTCTTT. This encodes CASSYPGEGTEAFF.

This clonotype was observed at least ten times. The chain joins TRBV3-1 to TRBJ2-2; 12 bases map to TRBD2. Germline V gives CDR1 LGHDT, CDR2 YNNKEL (reference sequence). This CDR3 contains 17 residues. The V gene end was trimmed by 2 bases and the J gene end by 3 bases; junction bases not matched to a gene: 4. This CDR3 reads CASSQRGLAGYTGELFF. The CDR3 DNA follows: TGTGCCAGCAGCCAACGAGGACTAGCGGGATACACCGGGGAGCTGTTTTTT.

The chain is built from TRBV19 and TRBJ2-1, with 9 bases lining up with TRBD2. The CDR3 extends over 14 amino acids. CDR1 is LNHDA and CDR2 is SQIVND in the germline V gene (reference sequence). After removal of 10 bases from V and 3 bases from J, the junction contained 7 bases not matched to a gene. The chain's CDR3 is CATVAGEVYNEQFF. The CDR3 DNA reads TGTGCCACCGTAGCGGGAGAAGTCTACAATGAGCAGTTCTTC.

This chain joins TRBV5-1 and TRBJ2-1; no clear D gene. The CDR3 totals 15 residues. The ends were cut back, 2 bases at V and 0 bases at J, with 9 bases in the middle. Looked up from germline, CDR1 is SGHRS and CDR2 is YFSETQ. CDR3 loop: CASSLTIGSYNEQFF. CDR3 DNA: TGCGCCAGCAGCTTAACGATTGGCTCCTACAATGAGCAGTTCTTC.

This clonotype was detected many times. The J gene is TRBJ2-5, the V gene TRBV7-8, with 11 positions matching TRBD1. This CDR3 region has 16 residues. From germline, CDR1 is SGHVS and CDR2 FQNEAQ. The junction had 9 bases not matched to a gene; V was cut back by 5 bases and J by 4 bases. This CDR3 reads CASSPHTGTGGETQYF. The DNA for the CDR3 is TGTGCCAGCAGCCCACATACGGGGACAGGGGGAGAGACCCAGTACTTC. The full variable domain, with the rest looked up from reference TRBV7-8 and TRBJ2-5, is GAGVSQSPRYKVAKRGQDVALRCDPISGHVSLFWYQQALGQGPEFLTYFQNEAQLDKSGLPSDRFFAERPEGSVSTLKIQRTQQEDSAVYLCASSPHTGTGGETQYFGPGTRLLVL.

This clonotype came up once. This chain links TRBV20-1 with TRBJ2-3; D not resolved. This CDR3 has 12 residues. Germline-derived CDR1 and CDR2 are DFQATT and SNEGSKA (reference sequence). V was pared by 3 bases and J by 1 base, with 5 bases between. CDR3 sequence reads: CSARAGTDTQYF. In DNA, the CDR3 is TGCAGTGCTAGGGCGGGCACAGATACGCAGTATTTT.

This clonotype was counted many times. The chain recombines TRBV5-1 with TRBJ2-1; D is uncertain. With 7 bases removed from V and 5 bases from J, the gap between germline ends came to 10 bases. The CDR3 runs 12 residues. Germline loops: CDR1 SGHRS, CDR2 YFSETQ. CDR3 protein: CASDEGNNEQFF. The DNA of the CDR3 is TGCGCCAGCGATGAAGGGAACAATGAGCAGTTCTTC.

This clonotype was counted at least ten times. The rearrangement links TRBV6-1 to TRBJ1-4, with 11 bases lining up with TRBD1. V gave up 5 bases and J gave up 8 bases; unmatched junction bases: 7. Germline V gene sequence: CDR1 MNHNS, CDR2 SASEGT. The CDR3 is 15 amino acids. This CDR3 reads CASSYQGQGGEKLFF. As DNA, the CDR3 is TGTGCCAGCAGTTACCAGGGACAGGGGGGCGAAAAACTGTTTTTT.

This clonotype was seen many times. The V call is TRBV20-1, the J call TRBJ1-5; D not resolved. The CDR3 loop spans 13 amino acids. V was trimmed by 4 bases and J by 0 bases, leaving 7 bases between them. The V gene's germline CDR1 is DFQATT and CDR2 SNEGSKA (reference sequence). The CDR3 DNA reads as TGCAGTGCTAAAGGGAATAGCAATCAGCCCCAGCATTTT. Protein sequence: CSAKGNSNQPQHF.

This clonotype was recorded a few times. The chain recombines TRBV20-1 with TRBJ2-3, with D perhaps TRBD2 (5 bases). V shed 4 bases and J shed 10 bases, with 15 bases lying between them. CDR1 is DFQATT and CDR2 is SNEGSKA in the germline V gene (reference sequence). This CDR3 comprises 12 residues. CDR3 residues: CSATMLARAQYF. The CDR3 nucleotides are TGCAGTGCTACAATGTTAGCGAGAGCGCAGTATTTT.

This clonotype was picked up many times. The rearrangement links TRBV7-8 to TRBJ2-3; D gene unclear. V lost 3 bases, J lost 4 bases, and 14 bases lay in between. Per the germline V gene, CDR1 is SGHVS and CDR2 is FQNEAQ. The CDR3 is 15 residues long. The CDR3 loop is CASSFGGLVADTQYF. The CDR3 DNA reads as TGTGCCAGCAGCTTCGGCGGCCTGGTGGCAGATACGCAGTATTTT.

This clonotype was counted ten times or more. V and J are TRBV4-1 and TRBJ2-7; TRBD2 agrees at 12 bases. Germline-derived CDR1 and CDR2 are MGHRA and YSYEKL. This CDR3 contains 15 residues. Trimming at V came to 4 bases and at J to 4 bases, leaving 5 bases not matched to a gene. CDR3 nucleotides: TGCGCCAGCAGCCGACTAGCGGGAGTTAAATACGAGCAGTACTTC. Protein sequence: CASSRLAGVKYEQYF.

This clonotype was counted only a few times. CDR3 protein: CASSLRGSSYNEQYF. The DNA for the CDR3 is TGTGCCAGCAGCTTACGGGGTAGCTCCTACAATGAGCAGTACTTC. The chain has TRBV11-3 and TRBJ2-1, with D possibly being TRBD2 (5 bases). TRBJ2-7 matches the DNA end more closely, so the J call is doubtful. The CDR3 runs to 15 residues. In germline, CDR1 is SGHNT, CDR2 YENEEA.

V gene TRBV30 combines with J gene TRBJ1-1; D remains unclear. Germline V gene data show CDR1 as GTSNPN and CDR2 as SVGIG (reference sequence). The CDR3 contains 13 residues. The germline V and J ends were trimmed by 3 bases and 3 bases, with 11 bases remaining between them. The CDR3 here is CAWSRALDTEAFF. The DNA of the CDR3 is TGTGCCTGGAGCCGGGCCCTCGACACTGAAGCTTTCTTT.

The V call is TRBV29-1, the J call TRBJ1-1; D not resolved. The CDR3 covers 13 residues. V lost 5 bases to trimming and J lost 1 base, with 11 bases between them. Germline V lookup: CDR1 SQVTM, CDR2 ANQGSEA. CDR3 amino acids: CSVSREGNTEAFF. The CDR3 coding sequence is TGCAGCGTTAGTAGGGAGGGGAACACTGAAGCTTTCTTT.

Worth noting for this clonotype: Just one base apart from a much larger clone, this may be a read error. The rearrangement uses TRBV7-2 and TRBJ1-1; D not resolved. V was trimmed by 4 bases and J by 5 bases, leaving 8 bases between them. This CDR3 comprises 12 residues. Germline V lookup: CDR1 SGHTA, CDR2 FQGNSA. CDR3 amino acids: CASSSVSTEAFF. The CDR3 nucleotides read TGTGCCAGCAGCTCTGTGTCGACTGAAGCTTTCTTT.

The chain carries TRBV3-1 and TRBJ2-2; 10 bases are shared with TRBD2. With 5 bases clipped from V and 3 bases from J, the junction kept 6 bases outside the gene matches. Germline V lookup: CDR1 LGHDT, CDR2 YNNKEL (reference sequence). CDR3 length: 16 amino acids. The CDR3 sequence is CASSGGTSDYTGELFF. Here the CDR3 DNA reads TGTGCCAGCAGCGGGGGGACTAGCGATTACACCGGGGAGCTGTTTTTT. The complete variable domain, with remaining parts taken from reference TRBV3-1 and TRBJ2-2, reads DTAVSQTPKYLVTQMGNDKSIKCEQNLGHDTMYWYKQDSKKFLKIMFSYNNKELIINETVPNRFSPKSPDKAHLNLHINSLELGDSAVYFCASSGGTSDYTGELFFGEGSRLTVL.

A note on this clonotype: Being one base from a much bigger clone, this may be a read error. This chain links TRBV12-3 or TRBV12-4 with TRBJ2-2; perhaps TRBD2 as D (6 bases). Trimming took off 3 bases at V and 4 bases at J, with 12 bases between the two ends. The CDR3 extends over 15 amino acids. CDR3 region: CASSLEGRVTGELFF. For the CDR3, the DNA is TGTGCCAGCAGTTTGGAGGGGCGGGTCACCGGGGAGCTGTTTTTT.

This clonotype was seen at least ten times. This chain joins TRBV24-1 and TRBJ1-2; 8 bases agree with TRBD1. Losses at the gene ends were 1 base for V and 9 bases for J; bases not matched to a gene: 9. Germline CDR1 is KGHDR and CDR2 is SFDVKD. This CDR3 has 15 amino acids. The CDR3 spells CATSDFGTGGRRYTF. The CDR3 region has the DNA TGTGCCACCAGTGATTTCGGGACAGGAGGGCGACGCTACACCTTC.

This clonotype was recorded at least ten times. The genes are TRBV6-1 and TRBJ1-1; TRBD1 aligns across 9 bases. Germline V gene sequence: CDR1 MNHNS, CDR2 SASEGT. The CDR3 length is 14 residues. V gave up 6 bases and J gave up 1 base; unmatched junction bases: 3. The CDR3 coding sequence is TGTGCCAGCAGGGGACAGGGATCGAACACTGAAGCTTTCTTT. This translates into CASRGQGSNTEAFF.

This clonotype occurred a few times. The gene calls are TRBV6-1 and TRBJ2-2; D is undetermined. CDR1 is MNHNS and CDR2 is SASEGT in the germline V gene. The CDR3 loop spans 14 amino acids. Trimming removed 5 bases from V and 2 bases from J, with 9 bases in between. The CDR3, as DNA: TGTGCCAGCAGTTGGTCCCCCAACACCGGGGAGCTGTTTTTT. Protein sequence: CASSWSPNTGELFF.

This clonotype was seen many times. The chain links TRBV25-1 to TRBJ2-7; maybe TRBD2 (6 bases). The CDR3 spans 14 residues. Trimming removed 6 bases at V and 3 bases at J, with 15 bases between. From germline, CDR1 is MGHDK and CDR2 SYGVNS. Here the CDR3 reads CASSLSGTRYEQYF. Here the CDR3 DNA reads TGTGCCAGCAGCCTGTCCGGGACTCGCTACGAGCAGTACTTC.

The sample holds a few counts of this clonotype. This chain connects TRBV19 to TRBJ1-5, with D hard to call. CDR1 is LNHDA and CDR2 is SQIVND in the germline V gene (reference sequence). This CDR3 has 15 amino acids. The V gene lost 2 bases and the J gene lost 6 bases, with 14 bases spanning the gap. The CDR3, as DNA: TGTGCCAGTAGTATATTTGCGGGAGAGGGTCAGCCCCAGCATTTT. Amino acid sequence: CASSIFAGEGQPQHF.